These 25 T cell receptor beta chains were sequenced from one sample in a study of blood T cell repertoires in COVID-19. TCRdb keeps only in-frame clones here, not all; method: immunoSEQ multiplex PCR. The sample records 140,000 to 150,000 clones, about 85% being singletons. Sequenced sample: peripheral blood. All receptors come from a human donor with acute or convalescent COVID-19. The donor label of this sample is uncertain.

The gene calls are TRBV19 and TRBJ1-5, with TRBD1 matching over 8 bases. The CDR3 is made up of 16 amino acids. Germline V gene lookup returns CDR1 LNHDA and CDR2 SQIVND (reference sequence). The J segment lost 7 bases and the V segment lost 3 bases, leaving 11 bases of the junction unmatched. CDR3 bases: TGTGCCAGTAGTATCTCTCTGACAGGGGCCCACCAGCCCCAGCATTTT. This sequence encodes CASSISLTGAHQPQHF.

The chain combines TRBV29-1 with TRBJ1-4, with D unclear. CDR3 size: 14 residues. Germline V gene sequence: CDR1 SQVTM, CDR2 ANQGSEA. The V and J ends lost 4 bases and 5 bases respectively, with 14 bases between them. CDR3 loop: CSVGTHYMNEKLFF. CDR3 DNA sequence: TGCAGCGTTGGTACACATTACATGAATGAAAAACTGTTTTTT.

This clone was recorded only once. J is TRBJ2-3 and V is TRBV11-3; D unresolved. Trimming removed 5 bases at V and 6 bases at J, with 12 bases between. The V gene's germline CDR1 is SGHNT and CDR2 YENEEA. This CDR3 has 13 amino acids. Here the CDR3 reads CASSQGPEDTQYF. Here the CDR3 DNA reads TGTGCCAGCAGCCAAGGCCCGGAGGATACGCAGTATTTT.

The V gene is TRBV9, the J gene TRBJ1-6; D perhaps matches TRBD1 (5 bases). Germline V gene data show CDR1 as SGDLS and CDR2 as YYNGEE. The CDR3 covers 12 residues. V was shortened by 3 bases and J by 10 bases, with 8 bases between the two germline ends. CDR3 sequence (DNA): TGTGCCAGCAGCGCAGGGCTGTCACCCCTCCACTTT. It translates to CASSAGLSPLHF.

The V call is TRBV14, the J call TRBJ2-1, with a possible D match to TRBD1 (5 bases). Germline loops: CDR1 SGHDN, CDR2 FVKESK. The CDR3 runs to 16 residues. Trimming shortened V by 0 bases and J by 4 bases, and 13 bases separated the two germline ends. The CDR3 region has the DNA TGTGCCAGCAGCCAAGAGTGGCCAGGGTCTTACAATGAGCAGTTCTTC. It codes for CASSQEWPGSYNEQFF.

Turning to this clone: A much more abundant neighbour one base away suggests this may be a read error. This chain joins TRBV7-2 and TRBJ1-2, with a possible D match to TRBD1 (6 bases). The V end lost 5 bases, the J end lost 2 bases, and 9 bases lay between the germline ends. Per germline, CDR1 SGHTA and CDR2 FQGNSA. This CDR3 is 13 amino acids long. The CDR3 DNA follows: TGTGCCAGCAGCCAGGACAGAAACTATGGCTACACCTTC. It specifies CASSQDRNYGYTF.

This chain links TRBV27 with TRBJ1-2; 7 bases match TRBD1. This CDR3 is built from 14 residues. Germline V gives CDR1 MNHEY, CDR2 SMNVEV (reference sequence). Unmatched junction bases numbered 7, after V lost 4 bases and J lost 5 bases. The CDR3 sequence: CASSSLLRGYGYTF. The DNA of the CDR3 is TGTGCCAGCAGTTCCCTCCTCAGGGGGTATGGCTACACCTTC.

The rearrangement joins TRBV5-6 to TRBJ2-3; TRBD1 agrees at 7 bases. Germline lookup yields CDR1 SGHDT and CDR2 YYEEEE. V was pared by 2 bases and J by 1 base, with 4 bases of the junction left unmatched. This CDR3 is 15 amino acids long. DNA for the CDR3: TGTGCCAGCAGCTTCCGCACAGGGGGCACAGATACGCAGTATTTT. Its protein product is CASSFRTGGTDTQYF.

The chain combines TRBV4-3 with TRBJ2-2, with D uncertain. V lost 0 bases, J lost 2 bases, and 10 bases lay in between. There are 16 residues in the CDR3. Germline CDR1 reads LGHNA; CDR2 reads YSLEER. This CDR3 reads CASSQEVLGNTGELFF. CDR3 bases: TGCGCCAGCAGCCAAGAAGTGCTCGGTAACACCGGGGAGCTGTTTTTT.

The chain carries TRBV10-3 and TRBJ2-5; 15 bases match TRBD2. This CDR3 is built from 17 residues. V was pared by 0 bases and J by 5 bases, with 4 bases of the junction left unmatched. Germline V gene sequence: CDR1 ENHRY, CDR2 SYGVKD. The CDR3 is CAISESGLAGGRETQYF. DNA for the CDR3: TGTGCCATCAGTGAGTCCGGACTAGCGGGGGGGCGGGAGACCCAGTACTTC.

The CDR3 nucleotides read TGTGCCAGCAGCGTAGATGAAGACAGGGTCGGAAACACCATATATTTT. Translation gives CASSVDEDRVGNTIYF. The rearrangement uses TRBV9 and TRBJ1-3; TRBD1 matches at 7 bases. CDR3 length: 16 residues. Per the germline V gene, CDR1 is SGDLS and CDR2 is YYNGEE. V shed 0 bases, J shed 4 bases, and the junction held 7 bases outside the gene matches.

The rearrangement uses TRBV7-2 and TRBJ1-2; 7 nucleotides agree with TRBD1. The trim removed 5 bases at V and 5 bases at J, leaving 8 bases unmatched. The CDR3 is 14 residues long. Germline assignment: CDR1 SGHTA and CDR2 FQGNSA. The DNA for the CDR3 is TGTGCCAGCAGCGACGGAGGGGGCTTTTATGGCTACACCTTC. Its translation: CASSDGGGFYGYTF.

This sequence joins TRBV24-1 and TRBJ2-2; D may be TRBD2 (5 bases). Germline values: CDR1 KGHDR, CDR2 SFDVKD. The CDR3 consists of 16 residues. V lost 1 base and J lost 1, with 9 bases in between. The CDR3 nucleotides read TGTGCCACCAGTGATTTCAGGACTCTGAACACCGGGGAGCTGTTTTTT. It is translated as CATSDFRTLNTGELFF.

V is TRBV19 and J is TRBJ1-6; 7 nucleotides match TRBD1. This CDR3 is built from 16 residues. Germline assignment: CDR1 LNHDA and CDR2 SQIVND (reference sequence). Trimming cost V 5 bases and J 7 bases; bases outside gene matches: 11. For the CDR3, the DNA is TGTGCCAGTAGTCCCTTCCGCGACAGGGTGAATTCACCCCTCCACTTT. It yields the protein CASSPFRDRVNSPLHF. Combining the CDR3 with reference TRBV19 and TRBJ1-6 gives the whole variable domain DGGITQSPKYLFRKEGQNVTLSCEQNLNHDAMYWYRQDPGQGLRLIYYSQIVNDFQKGDIAEGYSVSREKKESFPLTVTSAQKNPTAFYLCASSPFRDRVNSPLHFGNGTRLTVT.

This clone was seen only once. The chain carries TRBV11-2 and TRBJ1-2; D not certain. Germline assignment: CDR1 SGHAT and CDR2 FQNNGV. This CDR3 contains 13 residues. V lost 3 bases and J lost 8, with 13 bases in between. This CDR3 reads CASSLFRDWGYTF. The CDR3 DNA sequence: TGTGCCAGCAGCTTGTTCCGGGATTGGGGCTACACCTTC.

The rearrangement links TRBV4-3 to TRBJ2-1; D might be TRBD1 (7 bases). Trimming cost V 1 base and J 9 bases, with 19 bases left between them. This CDR3 has 16 amino acids. The V gene's germline CDR1 is LGHNA and CDR2 YSLEER. CDR3 region: CASSQVFSGGGREQFF. DNA for the CDR3: TGCGCCAGCAGCCAAGTCTTCAGCGGAGGGGGCCGTGAGCAGTTCTTC.

The J gene is TRBJ1-1, the V gene TRBV12-3 or TRBV12-4, with 10 bases lining up with TRBD1. V dropped 6 bases and J dropped 4; count of bases not matched to a gene: 2. This CDR3 is built from 13 residues. CDR3 region: CASRGQGFTEAFF. The DNA for the CDR3 is TGTGCCAGCAGGGGACAGGGGTTCACTGAAGCTTTCTTT.

V gene TRBV6-2 or TRBV6-3 combines with J gene TRBJ2-7; D gene unclear. Germline V lookup: CDR1 MNHEY, CDR2 SVGEGT. V was cut by 6 bases and J by 3 bases, with 9 bases left in between. The CDR3 covers 12 residues. Here the CDR3 DNA reads TGTGCCAGCAGCCCCCGCGGCTACGAGCAGTACGTC. As protein: CASSPRGYEQYV.

This sequence joins TRBV18 and TRBJ2-7, with a weak D call TRBD1 (7 bases). CDR1 KGHSH and CDR2 LQKENI come from the germline V gene. The V and J ends lost 6 bases and 4 bases respectively, with 16 bases between them. This CDR3 comprises 14 residues. The CDR3 DNA is TGTGCCAGCTCCCAAGGCAGGGGGGATTACGAGCAGTACGTC. This gives the protein CASSQGRGDYEQYV.

This chain joins TRBV10-3 and TRBJ1-6; the D gene is possibly TRBD1 (5 bases). The V gene lost 0 bases and the J gene lost 3 bases, with 9 bases spanning the gap. Germline V gene data show CDR1 as ENHRY and CDR2 as SYGVKD. This CDR3 region has 16 residues. DNA of the CDR3: TGTGCCATCAGTGAGTCCCAGGGAATCTATAATTCACCCCTCCACTTT. It codes for CAISESQGIYNSPLHF.

The rearrangement joins TRBV4-2 to TRBJ2-3; TRBD2 matches 7 bases. The germline CDR1 and CDR2 sequences are LGHNA and YNFKEQ. V gave up 0 bases and J gave up 3 bases; unmatched junction bases: 6. The CDR3 sequence is 16 residues long. This CDR3 is CASSQEVAGETDTQYF. CDR3 coding DNA: TGTGCCAGCAGCCAAGAGGTGGCGGGGGAGACAGATACGCAGTATTTT.

By share of the sample, this clone is medium-sized. The chain links TRBV6-4 to TRBJ2-2; the match to TRBD2 covers 12 bases. The CDR3 loop spans 15 amino acids. CDR1 is MRHNA, CDR2 SNTAGT, per germline. J was trimmed by 5 bases and V by 3 bases; bases with no gene match: 1. This chain's CDR3 is CASSETSGSTGELFF. For the CDR3, the DNA is TGTGCCAGCAGTGAGACTAGCGGGAGTACCGGGGAGCTGTTTTTT.

This clone showed up just once. This rearrangement joins TRBV19 to TRBJ1-5; 7 positions match TRBD1. This CDR3 spans 21 amino acids. The V segment lost 6 bases and the J segment 0 bases; nucleotides outside the gene matches: 23. Germline lookup yields CDR1 LNHDA and CDR2 SQIVND (reference sequence). CDR3 in amino acids: CASSIGGAGGIILYSNQPQHF. The CDR3 DNA follows: TGTGCCAGTAGCATCGGTGGGGCAGGGGGAATCATTCTCTATAGCAATCAGCCCCAGCATTTT.

The chain employs TRBV7-6 and TRBJ2-1; TRBD2 matches 8 bases. The CDR3 has 15 amino acids. The V gene end was trimmed by 5 bases and the J gene end by 3 bases; junction bases not matched to a gene: 6. Germline values: CDR1 SGHVS, CDR2 FNYEAQ. CDR3 in amino acids: CASSLSGRYYNEQFF. CDR3 nucleotide sequence: TGTGCCAGCAGCCTGAGCGGGAGATACTACAATGAGCAGTTCTTC.

This clone appeared once. The rearrangement links TRBV4-1 to TRBJ1-5; D is perhaps TRBD1 (5 bases). V shed 4 bases and J shed 5 bases, with 15 bases lying between them. The CDR3 contains 15 residues. The germline CDR1 and CDR2 sequences are MGHRA and YSYEKL. The CDR3, as DNA: TGCGCCAGCAGCCCGGGGCCCGGGGGGTATCAGCCCCAGCATTTT. This gives the protein CASSPGPGGYQPQHF.